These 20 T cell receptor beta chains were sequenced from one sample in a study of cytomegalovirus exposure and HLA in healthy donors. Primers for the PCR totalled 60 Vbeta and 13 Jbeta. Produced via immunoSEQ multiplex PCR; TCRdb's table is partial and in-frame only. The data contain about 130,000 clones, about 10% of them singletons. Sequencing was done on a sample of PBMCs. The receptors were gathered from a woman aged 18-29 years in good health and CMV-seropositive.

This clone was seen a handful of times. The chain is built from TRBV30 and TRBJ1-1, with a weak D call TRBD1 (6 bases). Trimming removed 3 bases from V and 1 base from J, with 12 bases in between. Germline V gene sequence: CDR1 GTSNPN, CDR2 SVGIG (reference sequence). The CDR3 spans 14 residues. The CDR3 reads CAWSRTASNTEAFF. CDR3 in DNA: TGTGCCTGGAGCCGGACAGCCTCGAACACTGAAGCTTTCTTT.

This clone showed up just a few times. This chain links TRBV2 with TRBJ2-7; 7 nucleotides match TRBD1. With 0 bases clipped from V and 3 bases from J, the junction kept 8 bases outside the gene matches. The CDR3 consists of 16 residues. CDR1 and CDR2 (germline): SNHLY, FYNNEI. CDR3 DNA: TGTGCCAGCAGTGAAGCGCTTACAGGGGTAAGCTACGAGCAGTACTTC. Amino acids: CASSEALTGVSYEQYF.

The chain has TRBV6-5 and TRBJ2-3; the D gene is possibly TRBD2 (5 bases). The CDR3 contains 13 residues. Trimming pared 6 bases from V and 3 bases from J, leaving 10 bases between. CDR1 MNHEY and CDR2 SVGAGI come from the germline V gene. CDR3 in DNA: TGTGCCAGCAGGGCTCCGGGGACAGATACGCAGTATTTT. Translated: CASRAPGTDTQYF.

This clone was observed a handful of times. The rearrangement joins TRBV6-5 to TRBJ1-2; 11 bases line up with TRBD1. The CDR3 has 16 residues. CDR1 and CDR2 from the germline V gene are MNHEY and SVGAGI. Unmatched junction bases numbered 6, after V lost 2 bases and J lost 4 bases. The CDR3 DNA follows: TGTGCCAGCAGTTACCCAACCGGGACAGGGGGCTATGGCTACACCTTC. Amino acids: CASSYPTGTGGYGYTF.

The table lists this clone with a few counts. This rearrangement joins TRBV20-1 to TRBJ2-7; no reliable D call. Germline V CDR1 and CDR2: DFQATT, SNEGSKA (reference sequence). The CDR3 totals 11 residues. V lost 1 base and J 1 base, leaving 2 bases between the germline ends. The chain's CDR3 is CSARASYEQYF. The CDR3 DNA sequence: TGCAGTGCTAGAGCATCCTACGAGCAGTACTTC.

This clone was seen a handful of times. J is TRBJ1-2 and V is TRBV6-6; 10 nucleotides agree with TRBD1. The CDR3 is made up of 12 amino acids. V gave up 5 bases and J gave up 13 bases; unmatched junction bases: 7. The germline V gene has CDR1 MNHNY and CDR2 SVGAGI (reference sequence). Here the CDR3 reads CASSLSGQGSTF. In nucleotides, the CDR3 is TGTGCCAGCAGTCTTTCGGGACAGGGGAGCACCTTC.

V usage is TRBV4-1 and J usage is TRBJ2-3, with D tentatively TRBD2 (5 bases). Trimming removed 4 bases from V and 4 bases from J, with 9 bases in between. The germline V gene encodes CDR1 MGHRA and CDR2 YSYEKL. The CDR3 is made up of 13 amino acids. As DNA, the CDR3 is TGCGCCAGCAGCCCCCCCGGGGCAGATACGCAGTATTTT. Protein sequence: CASSPPGADTQYF.

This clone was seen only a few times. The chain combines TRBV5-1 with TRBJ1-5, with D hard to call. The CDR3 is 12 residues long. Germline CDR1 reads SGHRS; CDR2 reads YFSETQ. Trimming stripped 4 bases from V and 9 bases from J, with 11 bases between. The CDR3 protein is CASSPGEGPQHF. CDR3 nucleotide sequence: TGCGCCAGCAGCCCTGGCGAGGGGCCCCAGCATTTT.

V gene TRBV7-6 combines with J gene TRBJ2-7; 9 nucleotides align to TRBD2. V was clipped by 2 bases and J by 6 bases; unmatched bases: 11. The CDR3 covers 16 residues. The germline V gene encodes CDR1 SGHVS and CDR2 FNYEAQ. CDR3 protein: CASSLYYAGGPREQYF. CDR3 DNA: TGTGCCAGCAGCTTATATTACGCGGGAGGGCCTCGCGAGCAGTACTTC.

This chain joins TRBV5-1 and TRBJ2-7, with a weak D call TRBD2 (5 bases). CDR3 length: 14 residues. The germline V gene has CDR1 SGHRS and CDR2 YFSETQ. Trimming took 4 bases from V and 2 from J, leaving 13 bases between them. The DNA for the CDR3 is TGCGCCAGCAGCCCCACGGGGTTCACCTACGAGCAGTACTTC. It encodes CASSPTGFTYEQYF.

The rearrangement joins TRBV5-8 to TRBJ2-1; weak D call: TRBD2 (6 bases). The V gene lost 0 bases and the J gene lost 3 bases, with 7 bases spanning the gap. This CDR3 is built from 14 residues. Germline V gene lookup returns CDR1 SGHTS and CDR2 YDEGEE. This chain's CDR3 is CASSLASVYNEQFF. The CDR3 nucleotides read TGTGCCAGCAGCTTGGCTAGCGTCTACAATGAGCAGTTCTTC.

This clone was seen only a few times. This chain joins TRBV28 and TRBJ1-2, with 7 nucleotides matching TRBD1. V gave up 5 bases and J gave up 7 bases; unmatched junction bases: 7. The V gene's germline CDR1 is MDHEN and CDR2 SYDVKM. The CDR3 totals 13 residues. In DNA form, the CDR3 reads TGTGCCAGCAGTCAGGACAGGACGGGTGGCTACACCTTC. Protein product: CASSQDRTGGYTF.

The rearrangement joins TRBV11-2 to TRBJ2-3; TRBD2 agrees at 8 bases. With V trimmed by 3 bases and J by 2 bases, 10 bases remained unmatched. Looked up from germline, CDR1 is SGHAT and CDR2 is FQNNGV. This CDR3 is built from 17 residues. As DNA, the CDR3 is TGTGCCAGCAGCTTTCGGAACGGGAGGGTTCTCACAGATACGCAGTATTTT. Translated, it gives CASSFRNGRVLTDTQYF.

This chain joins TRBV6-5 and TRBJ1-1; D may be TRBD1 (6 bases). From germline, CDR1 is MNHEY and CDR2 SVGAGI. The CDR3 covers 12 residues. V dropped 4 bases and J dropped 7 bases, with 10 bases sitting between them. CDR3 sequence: CASSSQGIEAFF. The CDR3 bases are TGTGCCAGCAGTTCACAGGGAATTGAAGCTTTCTTT.

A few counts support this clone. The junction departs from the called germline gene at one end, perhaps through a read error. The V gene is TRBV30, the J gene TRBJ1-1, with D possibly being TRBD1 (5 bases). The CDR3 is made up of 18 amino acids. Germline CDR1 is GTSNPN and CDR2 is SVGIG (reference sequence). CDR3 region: CAWSVLRTARNTGTEVFF. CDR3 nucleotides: TGTGCCTGGAGTGTATTAAGAACGGCCCGGAATACGGGGACTGAAGTTTTCTTT.

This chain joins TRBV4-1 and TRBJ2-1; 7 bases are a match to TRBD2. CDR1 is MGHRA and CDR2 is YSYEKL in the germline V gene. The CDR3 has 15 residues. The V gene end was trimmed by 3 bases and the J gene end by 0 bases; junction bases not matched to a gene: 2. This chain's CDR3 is CASSHPSGSYNEQFF. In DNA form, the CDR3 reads TGCGCCAGCAGCCATCCTAGCGGCTCCTACAATGAGCAGTTCTTC.

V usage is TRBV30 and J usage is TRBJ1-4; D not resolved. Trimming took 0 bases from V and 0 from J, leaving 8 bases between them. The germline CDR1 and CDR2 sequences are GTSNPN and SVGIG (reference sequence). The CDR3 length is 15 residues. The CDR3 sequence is CAWSVLWSTNEKLFF. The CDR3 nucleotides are TGTGCCTGGAGTGTACTGTGGTCAACTAATGAAAAACTGTTTTTT.

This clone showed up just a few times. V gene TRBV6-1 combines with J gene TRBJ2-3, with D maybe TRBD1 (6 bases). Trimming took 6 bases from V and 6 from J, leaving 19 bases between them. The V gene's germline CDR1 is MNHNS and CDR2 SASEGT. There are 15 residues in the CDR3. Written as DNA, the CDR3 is TGTGCCAGCAGAGGTAAACAGGGAAGTTCGGATACGCAGTATTTT. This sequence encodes CASRGKQGSSDTQYF.

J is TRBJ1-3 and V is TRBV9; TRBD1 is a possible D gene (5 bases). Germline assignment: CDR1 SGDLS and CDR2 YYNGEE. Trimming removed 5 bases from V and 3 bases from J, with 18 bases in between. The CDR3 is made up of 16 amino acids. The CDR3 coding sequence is TGTGCCAGCAGTATATCGGGGGGATCGAATGGAAACACCATATATTTT. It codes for CASSISGGSNGNTIYF.

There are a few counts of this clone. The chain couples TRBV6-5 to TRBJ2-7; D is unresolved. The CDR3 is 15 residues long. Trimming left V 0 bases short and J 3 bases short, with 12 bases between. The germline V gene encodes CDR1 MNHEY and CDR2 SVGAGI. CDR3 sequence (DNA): TGTGCCAGCAGTTACTCCTGGAGCGTCAACTACGAGCAGTACTTC. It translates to CASSYSWSVNYEQYF.